This record concerns one TCR beta chain sequence. This record comes from a study of blood T cells in healthy people across ages. Primed by a sample-barcoded 5' primer and a J-beta primer mix, a second PCR proceeded for roughly 6 to 12 cycles. TCRdb fed the 5' RACE reads into MiXCR, producing one record per CDR3 protein. The profile shows under 2 million distinct CDR3 sequences, roughly 32% of them singletons. Germline V gene lookup returns CDR1 MRHNA and CDR2 SNTAGT. This CDR3 has 15 amino acids. The rearrangement links TRBV6-4 to TRBJ2-7; 11 bases line up with TRBD2. The DNA end is a closer match to TRBJ2-5, so the J assignment may be wrong. The sample comprised blood. This TCR was sampled from a woman in her twenties or thirties in good health. CDR3 DNA: TGTGCCAGCAGTGAGGGGACTAGCGGTAAAGAGACCCAGTACTTC. Protein: CASSEGTSGKETQYF.